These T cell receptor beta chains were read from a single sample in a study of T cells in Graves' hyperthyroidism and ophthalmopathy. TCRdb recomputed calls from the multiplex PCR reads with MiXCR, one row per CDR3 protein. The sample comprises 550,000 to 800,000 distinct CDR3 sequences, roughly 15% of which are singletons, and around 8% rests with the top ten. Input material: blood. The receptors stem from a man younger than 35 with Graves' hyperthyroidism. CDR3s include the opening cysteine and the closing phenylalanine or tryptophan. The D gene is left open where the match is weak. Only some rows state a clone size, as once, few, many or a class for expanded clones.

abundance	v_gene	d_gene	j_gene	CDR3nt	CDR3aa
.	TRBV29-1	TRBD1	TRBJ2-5	TGCAGCGTTGAAGATTTCCAGGGGGCCCAAGAGACCCAGTACTTC	CSVEDFQGAQETQYF
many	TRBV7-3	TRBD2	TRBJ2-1	TGTGCCAGCAGCACTGGAGCGGGAGGGGGGAATGAGCAGTTCTTC	CASSTGAGGGNEQFF
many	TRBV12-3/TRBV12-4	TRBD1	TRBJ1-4	TGTGCCAGCAGTCCCGGGACAGGCACTAATGAAAAACTGTTTTTT	CASSPGTGTNEKLFF
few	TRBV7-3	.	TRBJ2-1	TGTGCCAGCAGCTTAGAGAGGGGAGCCTCCGATGAGCAGTTCTTC	CASSLERGASDEQFF
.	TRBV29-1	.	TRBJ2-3	TGCAGCGTACAGGGAAGCAGCACAGATACGCAGTATTTT	CSVQGSSTDTQYF
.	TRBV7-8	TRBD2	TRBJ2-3	TGTGCCAGCAGCTTCTCAGCGGGAGGTAGAGCAGATACGCAGTATTTT	CASSFSAGGRADTQYF
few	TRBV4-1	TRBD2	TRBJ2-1	TGCGCCAGCAGCCGTCTCGGAGGACTAGCGGGAGACAATGAGCAGTTCTTC	CASSRLGGLAGDNEQFF
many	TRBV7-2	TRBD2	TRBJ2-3	TGTGCCAGCAGTCGACTAGCGGGAGAAGCAGATACGCAGTATTTT	CASSRLAGEADTQYF
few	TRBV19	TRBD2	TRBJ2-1	TGTGCCAGTAGTATTGGGCCACTAGCGGGAGGCAATGAGCAGTTCTTC	CASSIGPLAGGNEQFF
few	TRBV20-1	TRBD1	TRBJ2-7	TGCAGTGCTAGAGTACAGGGACAGGGCGAGCAGTACTTC	CSARVQGQGEQYF
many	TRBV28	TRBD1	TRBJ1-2	TGTGCCAGCAGTTTTACAGGGGCCTATGGCTACACCTTC	CASSFTGAYGYTF
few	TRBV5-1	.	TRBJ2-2	TGCGCCAGCTTAGATGGGAACACCGGGGAGCTGTTTTTT	CASLDGNTGELFF
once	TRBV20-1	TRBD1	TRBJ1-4	TGCAGTGCTATGGACAGGGGCGAAAAACTGTTTTTT	CSAMDRGEKLFF
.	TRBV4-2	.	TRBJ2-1	TGTGCCAGCAGCCAAGGAGACTATTACAATGAGCAGTTCTTC	CASSQGDYYNEQFF
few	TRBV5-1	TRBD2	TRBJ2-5	TGCGCCAGCAGCCACGTCCCTAGCGGGAGTGAGACCCAGTACTTC	CASSHVPSGSETQYF
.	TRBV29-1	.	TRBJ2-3	TGCAGCGTCCAGGGATTGTCTAGCACAGATACGCAGTATTTT	CSVQGLSSTDTQYF
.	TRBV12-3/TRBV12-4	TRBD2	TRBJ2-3	TGTGCCAGCAGTCGGTGGGGAGCGGGAGTCACAGATACGCAGTATTTT	CASSRWGAGVTDTQYF
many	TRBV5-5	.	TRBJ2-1	TGTGCCAGCAGCTTCGAGCCATACAATGAGCAGTTCTTC	CASSFEPYNEQFF
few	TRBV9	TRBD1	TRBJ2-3	TGTGCCAGCAGCGTTACAGGGGAAGATACGCAGTATTTT	CASSVTGEDTQYF
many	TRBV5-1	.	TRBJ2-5	TGCGCCAGCAGCGGGCTTCGGGAGACCCAGTACTTC	CASSGLRETQYF
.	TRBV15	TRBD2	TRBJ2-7	TGTGCCACCAGCAGAGTTCTAGCGGGGAGGTCTGTGCAGTACTTC	CATSRVLAGRSVQYF
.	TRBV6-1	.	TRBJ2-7	TGTGCCAGCAGTGCCTCCCGGTCTGCCTACGAGCAGTACTTC	CASSASRSAYEQYF
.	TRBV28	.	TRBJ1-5	TGTGCCAGCAGTCCGATACAGGGAATTAGCAATCAGCCCCAGCATTTT	CASSPIQGISNQPQHF
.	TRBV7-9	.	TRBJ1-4	TGTGCCAGCAGCCATGGACGGACTGAAAAACTGTTTTTT	CASSHGRTEKLFF
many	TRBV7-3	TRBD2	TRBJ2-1	TGTGCCAGCAGCCCAGGCGGGGGGTACAATGAGCAGTTCTTC	CASSPGGGYNEQFF
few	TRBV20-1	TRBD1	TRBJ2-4	TGCAGTGCCGAGGGACAGGGGATCAAAAACATTCAGTACTTC	CSAEGQGIKNIQYF
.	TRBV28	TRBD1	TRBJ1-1	TGTGCCAGCGGAAAGCCGGGACAGGGAATTAACACTGAAGCTTTCTTT	CASGKPGQGINTEAFF
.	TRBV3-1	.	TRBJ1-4	TGTGCCAGCAGCGTTTTGGGGGCAGCTAATGAAAAACTGTTTTTT	CASSVLGAANEKLFF
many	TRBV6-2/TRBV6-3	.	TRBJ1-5	TGTGCCAGCAGTTACTCGAGAGCTCGGCGCAGGGGCAATCAGCCCCAGCATTTT	CASSYSRARRRGNQPQHF
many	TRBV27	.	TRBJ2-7	TGTGCCAGCAGTTTGGTTCCGGATGACGAGCAGTACTTC	CASSLVPDDEQYF
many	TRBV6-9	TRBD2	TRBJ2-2	TGTGCCAGCAGTTACTCTGGGGTAGCGGGAGATGTCGGGGAGCTGTTTTTT	CASSYSGVAGDVGELFF
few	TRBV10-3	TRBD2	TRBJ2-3	TGTGCCATCAGTGAGTCGAGGACTAGCGGACCTAAGGGAGCAGATACGCAGTATTTT	CAISESRTSGPKGADTQYF
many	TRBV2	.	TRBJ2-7	TGTGCCAGCAGTGAAGGTCTTATGGATGAGCAGTACTTC	CASSEGLMDEQYF
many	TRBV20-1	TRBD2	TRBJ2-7	TGCAGTGCTAGAGATCGGAGCGGGAGTAGCTACGAGCAGTACTTC	CSARDRSGSSYEQYF
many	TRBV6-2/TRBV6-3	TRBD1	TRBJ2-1	TGTGCCAGCAGTTATCGGGACAGAAGCTCCTACAATGAGCAGTTCTTC	CASSYRDRSSYNEQFF
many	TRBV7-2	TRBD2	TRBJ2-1	TGTGCCAGCAGACCCGGAGTAGCGGGAGCTGTGAATGAGCAGTTCTTC	CASRPGVAGAVNEQFF
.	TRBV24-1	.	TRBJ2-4	TGTGCCACCAGTGATTCTCGGCAGCCAGAAAACATTCAGTACTTC	CATSDSRQPENIQYF
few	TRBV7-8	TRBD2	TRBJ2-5	TGTGCCAGCAGCTTAGGGGAGTGGCTAGCGGGGACCAAAGAGACCCAGTACTTC	CASSLGEWLAGTKETQYF
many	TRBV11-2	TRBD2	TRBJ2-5	TGTGCCAGCAGCTTATTCGCTAGCGGGAGGGCCCGAGAGACCCAGTACTTC	CASSLFASGRARETQYF
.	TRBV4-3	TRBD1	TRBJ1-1	TGCGCCAGCAGCCCAGGGACAGGGAGAGCGAACACTGAAGCTTTCTTT	CASSPGTGRANTEAFF
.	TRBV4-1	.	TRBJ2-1	TGCGCCAGCAGCCAACCTACAGGGAGAGGTGAGCAGTTCTTC	CASSQPTGRGEQFF
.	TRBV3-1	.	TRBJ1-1	TGTGCCAGCAGCCCATGGCGCCCAGGGCTCACTGAAGCTTTCTTT	CASSPWRPGLTEAFF
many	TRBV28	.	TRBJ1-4	TGTGCCAGCAGTTCCTTAATCCTGGCCCTAGTTAATGAAAAACTGTTTTTT	CASSSLILALVNEKLFF
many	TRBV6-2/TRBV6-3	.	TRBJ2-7	TGTGCCAGTCGGCAACGAGGCGAGCAGTACTTC	CASRQRGEQYF
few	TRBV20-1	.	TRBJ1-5	TGCAGTGCTGCGAAAACGGTGTATAGCAATCAGCCCCAGCATTTT	CSAAKTVYSNQPQHF
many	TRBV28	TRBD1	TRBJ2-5	TGTGCCAGCAGTTGGGACAGGGGGCGGCGGACCCAGTACTTC	CASSWDRGRRTQYF
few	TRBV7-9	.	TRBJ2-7	TGTGCCAGCAGCTTAGTGGGAAGCCCCTTCGAGCAGTACTTC	CASSLVGSPFEQYF
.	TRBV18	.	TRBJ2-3	TGTGCCAGCTCACTCGGACAGGAGGGTACGCAGTATTTT	CASSLGQEGTQYF